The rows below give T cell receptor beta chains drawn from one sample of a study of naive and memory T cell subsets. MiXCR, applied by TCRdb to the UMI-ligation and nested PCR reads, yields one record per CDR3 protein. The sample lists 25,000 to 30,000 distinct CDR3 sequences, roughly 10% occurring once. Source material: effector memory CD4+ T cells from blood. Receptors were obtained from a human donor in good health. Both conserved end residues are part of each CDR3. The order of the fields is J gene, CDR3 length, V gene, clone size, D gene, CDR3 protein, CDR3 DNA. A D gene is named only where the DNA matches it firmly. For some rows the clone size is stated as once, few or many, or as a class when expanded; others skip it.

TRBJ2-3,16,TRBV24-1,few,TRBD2,CATSDYRAGATDTQYF,TGTGCCACCAGTGATTACAGAGCGGGAGCCACAGATACGCAGTATTTT
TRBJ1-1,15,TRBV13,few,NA,CASSLGGYGNTEAFF,TGTGCCAGCAGCTTAGGTGGGTACGGGAACACTGAAGCTTTCTTT
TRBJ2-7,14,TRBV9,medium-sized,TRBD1,CASSGGTGPSEQYF,TGTGCCAGCAGCGGAGGGACAGGTCCTAGCGAGCAGTACTTC
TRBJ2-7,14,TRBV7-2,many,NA,CASTRDSGAYEQYF,TGTGCCAGTACCCGGGACTCGGGGGCCTACGAGCAGTACTTC
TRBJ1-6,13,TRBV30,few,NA,CAWSWTENSPLHF,TGTGCCTGGAGTTGGACGGAGAATTCACCCCTCCACTTT
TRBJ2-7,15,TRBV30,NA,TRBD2,CAWSLADRIYGEQYF,TGTGCCTGGAGCCTAGCGGATCGAATTTACGGCGAGCAGTACTTC
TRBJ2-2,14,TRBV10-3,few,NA,CAISDLTSTGELFF,TGTGCCATCAGTGATTTGACTAGTACCGGGGAGCTGTTTTTT
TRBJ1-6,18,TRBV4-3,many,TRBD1,CASSQDYPQGAKNSPLHF,TGCGCCAGCAGCCAAGATTACCCTCAGGGGGCGAAAAATTCACCCCTCCACTTT
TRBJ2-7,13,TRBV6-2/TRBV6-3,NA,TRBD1,CASAETGRYEQYF,TGTGCCAGCGCCGAGACAGGGCGCTACGAGCAGTACTTC
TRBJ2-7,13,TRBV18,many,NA,CASSPGSSYEQYF,TGTGCCAGCTCACCCGGGAGCTCCTACGAGCAGTACTTC
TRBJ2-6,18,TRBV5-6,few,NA,CASSLPEAPRGGANVLTF,TGTGCCAGCAGCCTCCCGGAGGCTCCCCGGGGTGGGGCCAACGTCCTGACTTTC
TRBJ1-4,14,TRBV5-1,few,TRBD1,CASRQDRGLDKLFF,TGCGCCAGCAGACAAGACAGGGGCTTAGATAAACTGTTTTTT
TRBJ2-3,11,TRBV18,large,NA,CAGAAADTQYF,TGTGCCGGAGCTGCTGCAGATACGCAGTATTTT
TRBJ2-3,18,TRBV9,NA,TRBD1,CASSPTTPGQGHTDTQYF,TGTGCCAGCAGCCCAACGACCCCTGGACAGGGCCACACAGATACGCAGTATTTT
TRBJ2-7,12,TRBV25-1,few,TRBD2,CASKRESYEQYF,TGTGCCAGCAAGCGGGAGAGTTACGAGCAGTACTTC
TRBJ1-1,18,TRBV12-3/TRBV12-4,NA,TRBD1,CASSSPGGTAFMNTEAFF,TGTGCCAGCAGTTCCCCCGGCGGGACAGCGTTCATGAACACTGAAGCTTTCTTT
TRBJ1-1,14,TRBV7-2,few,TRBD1,CASSSGQGHTEAFF,TGTGCCAGCAGCTCCGGACAGGGGCACACTGAAGCTTTCTTT
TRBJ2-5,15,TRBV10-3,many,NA,CAIMASWGTQETQYF,TGTGCCATCATGGCGAGTTGGGGAACCCAAGAGACCCAGTACTTC
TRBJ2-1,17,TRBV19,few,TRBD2,CASSSLGLAGGLDEQFF,TGTGCCAGTAGTTCCCTCGGACTAGCGGGAGGGTTGGATGAGCAGTTCTTC
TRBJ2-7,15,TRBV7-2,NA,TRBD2,CASSLVVLAGIEQYF,TGTGCCAGCAGCTTAGTGGTACTAGCGGGAATCGAGCAGTACTTC
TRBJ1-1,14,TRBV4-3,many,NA,CASSHRDMRGEAFF,TGCGCCAGCAGCCACCGAGACATGCGAGGTGAAGCTTTCTTT
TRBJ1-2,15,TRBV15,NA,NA,CATSNRPGVNYGYTF,TGTGCCACCAGCAATCGGCCGGGAGTTAACTATGGCTACACCTTC
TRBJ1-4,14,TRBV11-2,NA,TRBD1,CASSLRQGAEKLFF,TGTGCCAGCAGCTTGCGGCAGGGGGCGGAAAAACTGTTTTTT
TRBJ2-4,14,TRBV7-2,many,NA,CASSLVPYGNIQYF,TGTGCCAGCAGCTTAGTGCCCTATGGAAACATTCAGTACTTC
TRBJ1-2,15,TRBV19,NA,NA,CASSKSHDNSYGYTF,TGTGCCAGTAGTAAAAGCCACGACAACAGCTATGGCTACACCTTC
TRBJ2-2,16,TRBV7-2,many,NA,CASSLVWGLYTGELFF,TGTGCCAGCAGCTTAGTATGGGGCCTGTACACCGGGGAGCTGTTTTTT
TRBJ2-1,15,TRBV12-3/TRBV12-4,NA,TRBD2,CASSPSGRSLNEQFF,TGTGCCAGCAGCCCTAGCGGGAGGTCCCTCAATGAGCAGTTCTTC
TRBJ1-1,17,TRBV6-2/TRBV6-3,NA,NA,CASEPSFPGAGGAEAFF,TGTGCCAGCGAGCCTTCGTTTCCGGGGGCCGGAGGGGCTGAAGCTTTCTTT
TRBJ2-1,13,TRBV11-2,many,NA,CASSAGAPREQFF,TGTGCCAGCAGCGCCGGGGCCCCCCGGGAGCAGTTCTTC
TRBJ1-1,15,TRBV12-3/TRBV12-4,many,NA,CASTKSGFLGTEAFF,TGTGCCAGCACCAAATCAGGGTTCCTGGGCACTGAAGCTTTCTTT
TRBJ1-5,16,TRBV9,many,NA,CASSVKPGEGVQPQHF,TGTGCCAGCAGCGTTAAACCCGGGGAGGGGGTCCAGCCCCAGCATTTT
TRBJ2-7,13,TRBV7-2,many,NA,CASSLVGLGEQYF,TGTGCCAGCAGCTTAGTCGGTTTGGGCGAGCAGTACTTC
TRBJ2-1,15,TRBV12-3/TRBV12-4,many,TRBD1,CASSLSGTEYNEQFF,TGTGCCAGCAGCCTTTCCGGGACAGAGTACAATGAGCAGTTCTTC
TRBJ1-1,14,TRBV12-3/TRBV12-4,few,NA,CASTNNVGNTEAFF,TGTGCCAGCACCAACAACGTGGGTAACACTGAAGCTTTCTTT
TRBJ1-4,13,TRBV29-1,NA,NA,CSVEWDSGRGLFF,TGCAGCGTTGAATGGGACTCAGGTCGTGGACTGTTTTTT
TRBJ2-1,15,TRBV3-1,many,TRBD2,CASSQGTSGKNEQFF,TGTGCCAGCAGCCAAGGGACTAGCGGGAAGAATGAGCAGTTCTTC
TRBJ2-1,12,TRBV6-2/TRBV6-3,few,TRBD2,CASSRTSNEQFF,TGTGCCAGCAGCCGGACTAGCAATGAGCAGTTCTTC
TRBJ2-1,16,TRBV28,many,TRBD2,CASTLTSRRSYNEQFF,TGTGCCAGCACCTTGACTAGCCGCCGCTCCTACAATGAGCAGTTCTTC
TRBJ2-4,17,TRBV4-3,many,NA,CASSQATPRSTKNIQYF,TGCGCCAGCAGCCAAGCGACCCCCCGGTCCACCAAAAACATTCAGTACTTC
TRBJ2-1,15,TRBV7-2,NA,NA,CASSLGTLPTNEQFF,TGTGCCAGCAGCTTAGGGACATTGCCTACCAATGAGCAGTTCTTC
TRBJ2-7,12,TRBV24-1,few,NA,CATSDGNYEQYF,TGTGCCACCAGTGATGGAAATTACGAGCAGTACTTC
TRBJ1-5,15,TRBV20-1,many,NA,CSASIRGNSNQPQHF,TGCAGTGCTAGCATTCGGGGGAACAGCAATCAGCCCCAGCATTTT
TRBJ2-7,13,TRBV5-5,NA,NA,CASSLEWGGEQYF,TGTGCCAGCAGCTTGGAATGGGGAGGCGAGCAGTACTTC
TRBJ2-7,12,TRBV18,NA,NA,CASSPGMNEQYF,TGTGCCAGCTCACCGGGAATGAACGAGCAGTACTTC
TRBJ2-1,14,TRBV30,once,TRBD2,CAWSSGTRGSEQFF,TGTGCCTGGAGTTCCGGGACTAGAGGGAGTGAGCAGTTCTTC